The rows below give T cell receptor beta chains drawn from one sample of a study of spatial heterogeneity in lung cancer. In TCRdb, the 5' RACE reads were re-called with MiXCR into one record per CDR3 protein. The sample contains 39,000 or so distinct CDR3 sequences, 7.5% of which appear only once. Sample: PBMCs, taken at surgery. The receptor source for this set is a male donor with early-stage non-small cell lung cancer. Both conserved end residues are trimmed from each CDR3. A D gene is named only where the DNA matches it firmly. Size tells how often a clone was seen (once, few, many) or the class of an expanded clone, and some rows leave it out.

CDR3 | D | J | size | V
ASSSSGGHQPQH | - | TRBJ1-5 | many | TRBV6-6
ASSLAGVGANVLT | - | TRBJ2-6 | many | TRBV12-3/TRBV12-4
ASSARDSNQPQH | - | TRBJ1-5 | many | TRBV19
ASSSPRENTEAF | - | TRBJ1-1 | many | TRBV7-2
ASSPGTGGVQPQH | TRBD1 | TRBJ1-5 | few | TRBV11-2
ASSPPAGLQETQY | - | TRBJ2-5 | - | TRBV18
SAGVYNEQF | - | TRBJ2-1 | many | TRBV20-1
AISSGTSGGAGQDEQF | TRBD2 | TRBJ2-1 | many | TRBV10-3
ASSHSGKSDTQY | TRBD2 | TRBJ2-3 | few | TRBV3-1
ASTTGGSLAPQH | - | TRBJ1-5 | many | TRBV19
ASLGQENQPQH | TRBD1 | TRBJ1-5 | many | TRBV2
ASSHPLGTSGNEQF | TRBD2 | TRBJ2-1 | many | TRBV4-1
ASSEGLAGAKNIQY | TRBD2 | TRBJ2-4 | many | TRBV2
ASRIPGGQRTTEAF | - | TRBJ1-1 | many | TRBV11-2
ASSLGGHPNEQF | - | TRBJ2-1 | many | TRBV12-3/TRBV12-4
ASSSSRATPGGINQPQH | - | TRBJ1-5 | many | TRBV6-5
ASTQGARTEAF | TRBD1 | TRBJ1-1 | few | TRBV6-5
ASRTVDRSTDTQY | TRBD1 | TRBJ2-3 | - | TRBV19